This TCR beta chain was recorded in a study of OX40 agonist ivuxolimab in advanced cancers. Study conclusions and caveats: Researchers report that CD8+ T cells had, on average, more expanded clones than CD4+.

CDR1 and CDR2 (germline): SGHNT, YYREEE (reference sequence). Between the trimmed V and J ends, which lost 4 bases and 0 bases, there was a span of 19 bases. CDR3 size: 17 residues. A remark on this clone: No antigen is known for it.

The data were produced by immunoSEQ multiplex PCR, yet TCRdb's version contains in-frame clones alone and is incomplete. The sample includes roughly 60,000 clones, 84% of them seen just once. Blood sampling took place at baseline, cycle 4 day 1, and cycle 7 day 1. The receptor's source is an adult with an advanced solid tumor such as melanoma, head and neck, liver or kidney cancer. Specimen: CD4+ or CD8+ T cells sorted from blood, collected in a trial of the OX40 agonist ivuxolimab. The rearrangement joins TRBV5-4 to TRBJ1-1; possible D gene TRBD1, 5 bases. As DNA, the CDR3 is TGTGCCAGCAGCCTAGAGGGGCGGAGAGCTATGAACACTGAAGCTTTCTTT. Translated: CASSLEGRRAMNTEAFF.